This is a list of T cell receptor beta chains from one sample in a study of blood T cell repertoires in COVID-19. Libraries were prepared by immunoSEQ multiplex PCR; TCRdb keeps only in-frame clonotypes and omits some of them. The sample lists some 70,000 clones; about 87% were seen once. The material sequenced was peripheral blood. Every receptor here comes from an elderly woman with active COVID-19. CDR3s include the opening cysteine and the closing phenylalanine or tryptophan. A D gene is named only where the DNA matches it firmly. For some rows the clone size is stated as once, few or many, or as a class when expanded; others skip it.

size	D	V	J	CDR3	DNA
NA	NA	TRBV15	TRBJ1-3	CATSSPTTSGNTIYF	TGTGCCACCAGCAGCCCCACAACCTCTGGAAACACCATATATTTT
NA	NA	TRBV5-8	TRBJ2-7	CASSPLGGGEQYF	TGTGCCAGCAGCCCCCTTGGCGGCGGCGAGCAGTACTTC
NA	NA	TRBV11-2	TRBJ2-1	CASSLDPGKSYNEQFF	TGTGCCAGCAGCTTAGATCCGGGGAAATCCTACAATGAGCAGTTCTTC
once	TRBD1	TRBV5-1	TRBJ1-6	CASKPTGGSNSPLHF	TGCGCCAGCAAGCCGACAGGGGGCTCAAATTCACCCCTCCACTTT
once	TRBD1	TRBV7-9	TRBJ2-7	CASSLGQGGSYEQYF	TGTGCCAGCAGCCTGGGACAGGGGGGCTCCTACGAGCAGTACTTC
NA	NA	TRBV7-2	TRBJ2-7	CASSLAAVLSSYEQYF	TGTGCCAGCAGCTTAGCGGCGGTCCTCAGCTCCTACGAGCAGTACTTC
NA	NA	TRBV19	TRBJ1-1	CASSIQGPPLNTEAFF	TGTGCCAGTAGTATACAGGGGCCGCCCCTGAACACTGAAGCTTTCTTT
NA	NA	TRBV7-9	TRBJ2-7	CASSLGLERARTYEQYF	TGTGCCAGCAGCTTAGGGTTAGAGCGGGCCCGTACCTACGAGCAGTACTTC
NA	TRBD2	TRBV7-2	TRBJ2-7	CASSLGRGRGYEQYF	TGTGCCAGCAGCTTAGGGCGCGGGAGGGGCTACGAGCAGTACTTC
NA	NA	TRBV5-1	TRBJ2-2	CASSPGHVGGTGELFF	TGCGCCAGCAGCCCGGGGCACGTTGGAGGGACCGGGGAGCTGTTTTTT
NA	TRBD2	TRBV6-2/TRBV6-3	TRBJ2-1	CASSPLAGGYNEQFF	TGTGCCAGCAGTCCACTAGCGGGAGGGTACAATGAGCAGTTCTTC
NA	TRBD1	TRBV18	TRBJ1-6	CASSPGQGDSPLHF	TGTGCCAGCTCACCGGGACAGGGAGATTCACCCCTCCACTTT
NA	NA	TRBV11-2	TRBJ1-5	CASSLGGGTSNQPQHF	TGTGCCAGCAGCTTAGGGGGGGGAACTAGCAATCAGCCCCAGCATTTT
once	TRBD2	TRBV7-9	TRBJ2-7	CASSLALLAGDEQYF	TGTGCCAGCAGCTTAGCGCTACTAGCGGGAGACGAGCAGTACTTC
NA	TRBD2	TRBV28	TRBJ2-3	CASSLTAGDFTDTQYF	TGTGCCAGCAGTTTAACAGCGGGAGATTTCACAGATACGCAGTATTTT
NA	NA	TRBV19	TRBJ1-2	CASMREQPYGYTF	TGTGCCAGTATGCGCGAACAGCCTTATGGCTACACCTTC
NA	TRBD2	TRBV9	TRBJ2-3	CASSQTSGGTDTQYF	TGTGCCAGCAGCCAGACTAGCGGAGGCACAGATACGCAGTATTTT
NA	TRBD1	TRBV19	TRBJ2-3	CASSDRTGYSTDTQYF	TGTGCCAGTAGTGACCGGACAGGGTATAGCACAGATACGCAGTATTTT
once	NA	TRBV3-1/TRBV3-2	TRBJ2-7	CASSQDPGGRYF	TGTGCCAGCAGCCAAGATCCAGGAGGGAGGTACTTC
NA	TRBD2	TRBV27	TRBJ2-1	CASSASSGSITYNEQFF	TGTGCCAGCAGTGCCTCTAGCGGGAGTATCACCTACAATGAGCAGTTCTTC
NA	TRBD1	TRBV27	TRBJ1-5	CASSPDRASNQPQHF	TGTGCCAGCAGCCCCGACAGGGCGAGCAATCAGCCCCAGCATTTT
NA	TRBD2	TRBV9	TRBJ2-5	CASSVRDSGRIETQYF	TGTGCCAGCAGCGTACGCGATAGCGGGAGGATTGAGACCCAGTACTTC
NA	TRBD2	TRBV9	TRBJ2-5	CASSPRGTSGPQETQYF	TGTGCCAGCAGCCCTCGTGGGACTAGCGGTCCCCAAGAGACCCAGTACTTC
NA	TRBD2	TRBV20-1	TRBJ2-7	CSASLPTSGRGHRSEQYF	TGCAGTGCTAGTTTACCAACTAGCGGGAGGGGCCACCGTTCTGAGCAGTACTTC